One TCR beta chain is described in this entry. Antigen: not known. Methods used by the authors: Without quality scores, immunoSEQ junctional reads could not be filtered like full-length reads. Here immunoSEQ multiplex PCR was the method, and the copy in TCRdb shows in-frame clones only, minus some. That table furnishes V, J and clone size, whereas the DNA furnished D and trimming. Altogether roughly 700,000 clones are present, roughly 87% being singletons, with the ten largest covering 30% to 40%. CD45RO+ cells were combined with CCR7-negative CD45RA+ TemRA cells to form CD8 memory. These data come from a study of shared clonotypes between healthy human individuals. Study results and caveats: Specimens sampled were limited to blood, with tissue repertoires likely differing. As a rule, naive subsets had a larger estimated richness than memory subsets.

Deletions cut 7 bases from V and 0 bases from J, with 15 bases between. The V gene's germline CDR1 is MNHEY and CDR2 SVGAGI. This CDR3 is 15 amino acids long. Sequencing used memory CD8+ T cells from PBMCs. The subset: CD45RO+ cells pooled with CCR7-negative TemRA cells. The receptor was derived from a man aged 18 to 29 in good health. Some clones in this sample may be carry-over from other donors' samples. V usage is TRBV6-5 and J usage is TRBJ1-1; D remains unclear. CDR3 loop: CASTLQHPLNTEAFF. The CDR3 DNA is TGTGCCAGCACACTACAGCATCCACTGAACACTGAAGCTTTCTTT.